The subject of this entry is one T cell receptor beta chain. Its antigen is undetermined. The record originates from a study of shared clonotypes between healthy human individuals. V lost 6 bases and J lost 3, with 12 bases in between. The CDR3 consists of 14 residues. Germline V gene sequence: CDR1 MNHEY, CDR2 SMNVEV (reference sequence). Overall study results and limits: Between a few donors, naive CD4 clonotypes were shared at a level of about 5%. For sorted subsets, rarefaction showed incomplete sequencing despite large depth.

Some clones are missing from TCRdb's copy, which holds only in-frame ones; the method was immunoSEQ multiplex PCR. Of over 2,000,000 clones in the sample, around 95% were seen once. Naivety among CD8 cells was defined by CD45RO negativity and positive CCR7 selection, thereby excluding terminally differentiated effector memory CD45RA+ cells. The receptor was isolated from a man younger than 35 in good health. Some clones in this sample may be carry-over from other donors' samples. The chain is built from TRBV27 and TRBJ1-5, with a possible D match to TRBD1 (5 bases). The source material was naive CD8+ T cells from PBMCs. The CDR3 nucleotides read TGTGCCAGCAGCGGGACGGCAGCCAATCAGCCCCAGCATTTT. It codes for CASSGTAANQPQHF.